The clone carrying this TCR beta chain has only a few counts. Its cognate antigen is unknown. This specimen comes from a study of cytomegalovirus exposure and HLA in healthy donors. Whole-study findings and limits: Immune exposure information comprised only CMV serostatus. There were under 200 TCR beta chains listed as cytomegalovirus-associated. TRBV6-2, TRBV6-3 and some other V segments were unresolvable in 87-base-pair reads. As a later analysis revealed, the rate of TCR association differed by HLA locus, with DRB1 most and HLA-C fewest.

It was with 60 Vbeta and 13 Jbeta primers that the PCR ran. TCRdb's table, derived via immunoSEQ multiplex PCR, lists solely in-frame clones and lacks some. This table has about 150,000 clones, around three quarters appearing once. The V end was cut by 9 bases, the J end by 3 bases, with 20 bases between. CDR1 and CDR2 (germline): LNHDA, SQIVND (reference sequence). This CDR3 is 15 amino acids long. The sample consisted of PBMCs. The receptor's source is a man aged 35-49 years in good health and CMV-seronegative. The chain has TRBV19 and TRBJ2-5; D is possibly TRBD2 (7 bases). CDR3 DNA: TGTGCCAGCAGCCGAGAGGGGGAGGGAGAAGAGACCCAGTACTTC. This codes for CASSREGEGEETQYF.